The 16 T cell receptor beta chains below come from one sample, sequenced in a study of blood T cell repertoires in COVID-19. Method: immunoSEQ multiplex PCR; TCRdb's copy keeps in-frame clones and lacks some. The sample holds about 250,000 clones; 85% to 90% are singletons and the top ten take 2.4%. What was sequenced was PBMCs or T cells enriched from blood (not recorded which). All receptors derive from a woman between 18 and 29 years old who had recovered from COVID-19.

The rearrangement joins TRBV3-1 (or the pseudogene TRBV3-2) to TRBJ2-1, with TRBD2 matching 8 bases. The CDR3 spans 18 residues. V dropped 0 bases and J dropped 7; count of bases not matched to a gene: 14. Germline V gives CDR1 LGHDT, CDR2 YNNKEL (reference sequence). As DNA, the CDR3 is TGTGCCAGCAGCCAAGATTGGTCGGCGGGGGGTTCGTCGAATGAGCAGTTCTTC. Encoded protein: CASSQDWSAGGSSNEQFF.

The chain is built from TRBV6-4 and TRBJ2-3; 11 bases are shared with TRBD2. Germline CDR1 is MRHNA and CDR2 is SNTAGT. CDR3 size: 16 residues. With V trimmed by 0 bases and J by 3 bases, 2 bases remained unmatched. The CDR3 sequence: CASSDSLAGGTDTQYF. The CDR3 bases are TGTGCCAGCAGTGACTCCCTAGCGGGGGGAACAGATACGCAGTATTTT.

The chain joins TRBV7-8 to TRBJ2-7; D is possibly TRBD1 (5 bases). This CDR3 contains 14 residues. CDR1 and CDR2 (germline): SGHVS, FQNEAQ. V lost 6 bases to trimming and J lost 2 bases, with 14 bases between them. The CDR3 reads CASRHLGRTYEQYF. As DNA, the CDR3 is TGTGCCAGCAGACATCTGGGGCGGACCTACGAGCAGTACTTC.

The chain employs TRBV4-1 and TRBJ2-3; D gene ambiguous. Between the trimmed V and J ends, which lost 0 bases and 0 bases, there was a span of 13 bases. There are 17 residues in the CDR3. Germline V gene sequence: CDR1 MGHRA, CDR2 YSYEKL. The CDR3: CASSQDRLDPSTDTQYF. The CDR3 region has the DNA TGCGCCAGCAGCCAAGATCGGCTAGACCCTAGCACAGATACGCAGTATTTT.

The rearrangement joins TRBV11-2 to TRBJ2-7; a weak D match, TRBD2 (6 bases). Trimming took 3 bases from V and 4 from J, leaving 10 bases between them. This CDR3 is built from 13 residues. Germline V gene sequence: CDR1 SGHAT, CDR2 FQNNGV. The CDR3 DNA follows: TGTGCCAGCAGCTTCGGGGGAATTTACGAGCAGTACTTC. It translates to CASSFGGIYEQYF. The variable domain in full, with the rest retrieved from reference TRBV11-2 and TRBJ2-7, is EAGVAQSPRYKIIEKRQSVAFWCNPISGHATLYWYQQILGQGPKLLIQFQNNGVVDDSQLPKDRFSAERLKGVDSTLKIQPAKLEDSAVYLCASSFGGIYEQYFGPGTRLTVT.

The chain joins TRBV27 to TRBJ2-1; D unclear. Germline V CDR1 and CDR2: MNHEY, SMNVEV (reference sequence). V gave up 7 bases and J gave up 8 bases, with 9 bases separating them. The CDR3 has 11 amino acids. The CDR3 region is CASNQSDEQFF. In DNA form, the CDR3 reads TGTGCCAGCAACCAGTCCGATGAGCAGTTCTTC.

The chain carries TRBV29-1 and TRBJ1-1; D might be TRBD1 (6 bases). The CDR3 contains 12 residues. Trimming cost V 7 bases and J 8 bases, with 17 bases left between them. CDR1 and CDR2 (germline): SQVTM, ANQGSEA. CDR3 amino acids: CSAEGSGDEAFF. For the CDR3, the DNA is TGCAGCGCCGAGGGGTCAGGGGACGAAGCTTTCTTT.

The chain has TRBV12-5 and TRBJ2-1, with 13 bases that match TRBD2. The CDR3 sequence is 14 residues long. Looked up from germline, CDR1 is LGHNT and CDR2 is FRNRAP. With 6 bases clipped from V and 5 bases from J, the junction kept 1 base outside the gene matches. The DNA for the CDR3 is TGTGCTAGTGGGACTAGCGGGGGGCACAATGAGCAGTTCTTC. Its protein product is CASGTSGGHNEQFF.

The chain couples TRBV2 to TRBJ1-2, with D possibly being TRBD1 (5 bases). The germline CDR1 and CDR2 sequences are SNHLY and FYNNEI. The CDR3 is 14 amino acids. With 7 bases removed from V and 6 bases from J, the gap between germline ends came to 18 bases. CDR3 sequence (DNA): TGTGCCAGCATTATGGCGCTCGCGGGGGATGGCTACACCTTC. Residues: CASIMALAGDGYTF.

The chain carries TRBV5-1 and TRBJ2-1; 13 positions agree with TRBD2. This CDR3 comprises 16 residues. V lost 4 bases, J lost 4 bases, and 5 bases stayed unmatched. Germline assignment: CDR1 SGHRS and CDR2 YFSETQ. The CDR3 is CASSRTSGGQYNEQFF. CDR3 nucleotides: TGCGCCAGCAGCCGGACTAGCGGGGGCCAATACAATGAGCAGTTCTTC.

The CDR3 here is CASSLGHGGSYEQYF. The CDR3, as DNA: TGTGCCAGCAGCTTAGGCCACGGGGGCTCCTACGAGCAGTACTTC. This chain joins TRBV13 and TRBJ2-7; tentative D call: TRBD2 (6 bases). The germline gives CDR1 PRHDT, CDR2 FYEKMQ (reference sequence). CDR3 length: 15 residues. Between the trimmed V and J ends, which lost 0 bases and 0 bases, there was a span of 9 bases.

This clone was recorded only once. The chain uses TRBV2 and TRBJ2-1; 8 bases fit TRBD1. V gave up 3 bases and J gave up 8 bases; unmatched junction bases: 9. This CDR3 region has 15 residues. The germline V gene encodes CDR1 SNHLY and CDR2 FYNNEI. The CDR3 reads CASSEGTGSADEQFF. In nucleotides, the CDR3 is TGTGCCAGCAGTGAGGGGACAGGAAGTGCGGATGAGCAGTTCTTC. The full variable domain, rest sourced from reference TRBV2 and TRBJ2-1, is EPEVTQTPSHQVTQMGQEVILRCVPISNHLYFYWYRQILGQKVEFLVSFYNNEISEKSEIFDDQFSVERPDGSNFTLKIRSTKLEDSAMYFCASSEGTGSADEQFFGPGTRLTVL.

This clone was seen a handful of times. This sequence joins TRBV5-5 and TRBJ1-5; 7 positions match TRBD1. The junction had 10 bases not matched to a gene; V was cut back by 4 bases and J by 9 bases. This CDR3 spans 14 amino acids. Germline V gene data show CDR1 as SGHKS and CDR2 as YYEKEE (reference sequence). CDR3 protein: CASSTQTGEVPQHF. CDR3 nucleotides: TGTGCCAGCAGCACTCAAACAGGGGAGGTGCCCCAGCATTTT.

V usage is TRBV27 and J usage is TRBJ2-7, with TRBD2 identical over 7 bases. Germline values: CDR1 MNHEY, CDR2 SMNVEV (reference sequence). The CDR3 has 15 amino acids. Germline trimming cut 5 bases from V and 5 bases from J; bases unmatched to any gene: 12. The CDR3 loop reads CASSPAAGNPHEQYF. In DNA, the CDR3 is TGTGCCAGCAGTCCAGCAGCGGGGAATCCCCACGAGCAGTACTTC.

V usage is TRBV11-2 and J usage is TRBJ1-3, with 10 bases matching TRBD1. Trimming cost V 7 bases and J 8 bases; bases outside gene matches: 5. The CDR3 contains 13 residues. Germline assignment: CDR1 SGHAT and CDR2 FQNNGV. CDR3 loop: CASTRTGGDTIYF. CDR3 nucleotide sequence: TGTGCCAGCACCAGGACAGGGGGAGACACCATATATTTT.

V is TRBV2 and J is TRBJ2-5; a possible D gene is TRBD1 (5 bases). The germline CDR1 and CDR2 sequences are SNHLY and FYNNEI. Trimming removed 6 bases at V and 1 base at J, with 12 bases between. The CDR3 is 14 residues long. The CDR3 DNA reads TGTGCCAGCAGACCCGACAGTTTCCAAGAGACCCAGTACTTC. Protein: CASRPDSFQETQYF.